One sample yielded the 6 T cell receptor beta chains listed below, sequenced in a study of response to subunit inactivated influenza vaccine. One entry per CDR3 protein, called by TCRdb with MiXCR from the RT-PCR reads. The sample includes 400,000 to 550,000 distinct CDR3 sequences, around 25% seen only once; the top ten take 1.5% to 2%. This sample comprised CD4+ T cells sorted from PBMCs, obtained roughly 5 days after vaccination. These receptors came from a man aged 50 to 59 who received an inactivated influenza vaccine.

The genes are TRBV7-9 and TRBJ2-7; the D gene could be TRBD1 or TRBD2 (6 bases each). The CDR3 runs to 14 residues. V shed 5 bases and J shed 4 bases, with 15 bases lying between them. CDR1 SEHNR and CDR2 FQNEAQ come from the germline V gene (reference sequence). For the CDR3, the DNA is TGTGCCAGCAGCGGGGGGCCGGGAGCTTACGAGCAGTACTTC. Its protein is CASSGGPGAYEQYF.

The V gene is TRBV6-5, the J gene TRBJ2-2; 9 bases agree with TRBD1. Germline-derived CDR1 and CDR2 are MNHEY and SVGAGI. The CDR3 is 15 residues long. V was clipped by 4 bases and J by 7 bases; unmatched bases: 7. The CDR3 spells CASSSGQGMGGELFF. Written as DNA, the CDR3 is TGTGCCAGCAGTTCCGGACAGGGGATGGGCGGGGAGCTGTTTTTT.

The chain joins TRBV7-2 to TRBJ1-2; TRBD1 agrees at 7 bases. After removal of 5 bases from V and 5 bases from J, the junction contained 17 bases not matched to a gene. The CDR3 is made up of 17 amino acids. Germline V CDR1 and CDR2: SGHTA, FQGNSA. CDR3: CASSPRGPGTELYGYTF. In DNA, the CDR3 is TGTGCCAGCAGCCCTAGAGGACCCGGGACAGAACTTTATGGCTACACCTTC.

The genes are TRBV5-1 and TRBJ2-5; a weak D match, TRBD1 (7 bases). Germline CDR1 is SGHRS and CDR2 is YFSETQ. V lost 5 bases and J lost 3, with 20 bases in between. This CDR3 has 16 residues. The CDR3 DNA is TGCGCCAGCAGTCCACGACAGGGAGGAGGAGAAGAGACCCAGTACTTC. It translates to CASSPRQGGGEETQYF.

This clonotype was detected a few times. CDR3 sequence reads: CASSLHDRGFSTDTQYF. In DNA, the CDR3 is TGTGCCAGCAGCTTACATGACAGGGGCTTTAGCACAGATACGCAGTATTTT. The rearrangement uses TRBV7-2 and TRBJ2-3, with TRBD1 matching 8 bases. This CDR3 comprises 17 residues. Germline V gene sequence: CDR1 SGHTA, CDR2 FQGNSA. V lost 2 bases and J lost 0; bases outside the gene matches: 7.

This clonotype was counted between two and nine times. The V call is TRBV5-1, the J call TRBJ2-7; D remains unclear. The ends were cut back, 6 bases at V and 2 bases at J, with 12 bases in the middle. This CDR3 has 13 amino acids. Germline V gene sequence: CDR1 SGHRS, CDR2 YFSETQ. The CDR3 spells CASTPGQPYEQYF. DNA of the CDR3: TGCGCCAGCACGCCGGGCCAACCCTACGAGCAGTACTTC.